Below, 2 T cell receptor beta chains from the same sample are listed, as sequenced in a study of early T cells in non-severe SARS-CoV-2 infection. TCRdb processed the 5' RACE reads anew with MiXCR; each CDR3 protein has one entry. In the table there are 35,000 to 40,000 distinct CDR3 sequences, around 5% of which are singletons. Sequencing used whole blood. Every receptor here comes from an adult who was a healthcare worker with PCR-confirmed SARS-CoV-2 infection or an uninfected control (not recorded which).

The CDR3 region is CASSSTGVNTEAFF. In nucleotides, the CDR3 is TGTGCCAGCAGCTCAACAGGGGTGAACACTGAAGCTTTCTTT. This rearrangement joins TRBV5-4 to TRBJ1-1, with 7 bases matching TRBD1. V dropped 3 bases and J dropped 0; count of bases not matched to a gene: 2. CDR3 length: 14 amino acids. Germline assignment: CDR1 SGHNT and CDR2 YYREEE (reference sequence).

The sample holds many counts of this clonotype. This chain connects TRBV6-5 to TRBJ1-4, with 7 bases fitting TRBD1. CDR3 length: 14 residues. Germline CDR1 MNHEY, CDR2 SVGAGI. J was trimmed by 5 bases and V by 9 bases; bases with no gene match: 9. The CDR3 here is CASGQVVGNEKLFF. The CDR3 DNA follows: TGTGCCAGTGGACAGGTCGTAGGAAATGAAAAACTGTTTTTT.